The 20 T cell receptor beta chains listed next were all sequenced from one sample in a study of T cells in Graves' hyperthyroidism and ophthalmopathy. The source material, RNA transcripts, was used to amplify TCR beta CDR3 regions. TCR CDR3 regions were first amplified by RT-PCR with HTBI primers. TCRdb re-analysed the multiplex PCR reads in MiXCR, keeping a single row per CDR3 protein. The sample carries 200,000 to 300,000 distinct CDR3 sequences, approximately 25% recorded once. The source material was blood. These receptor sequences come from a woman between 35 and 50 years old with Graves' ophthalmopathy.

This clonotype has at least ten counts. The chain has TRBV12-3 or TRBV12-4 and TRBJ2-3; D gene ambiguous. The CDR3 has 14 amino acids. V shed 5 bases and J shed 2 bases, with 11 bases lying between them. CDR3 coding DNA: TGTGCCAGCAGTCTAACGCTCGTCACAGATACGCAGTATTTT. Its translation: CASSLTLVTDTQYF.

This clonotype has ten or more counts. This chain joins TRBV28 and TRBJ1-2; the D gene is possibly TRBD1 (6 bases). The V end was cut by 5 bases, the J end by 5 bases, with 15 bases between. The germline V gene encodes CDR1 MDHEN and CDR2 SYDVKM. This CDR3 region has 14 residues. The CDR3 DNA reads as TGTGCCAGCAGTCCCGAATCGGGGGCGTATGGCTACACCTTC. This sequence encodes CASSPESGAYGYTF.

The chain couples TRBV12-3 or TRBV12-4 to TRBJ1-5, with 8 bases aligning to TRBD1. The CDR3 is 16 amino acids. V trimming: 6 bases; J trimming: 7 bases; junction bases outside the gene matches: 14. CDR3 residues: CASSFKTGAREQPQHF. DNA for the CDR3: TGTGCCAGCAGCTTTAAGACAGGGGCGCGGGAGCAGCCCCAGCATTTT.

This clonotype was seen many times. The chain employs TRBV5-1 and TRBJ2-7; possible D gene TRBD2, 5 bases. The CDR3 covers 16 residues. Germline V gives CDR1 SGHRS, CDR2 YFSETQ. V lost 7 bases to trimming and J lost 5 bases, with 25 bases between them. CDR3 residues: CASQSVGSIPGDEQYF. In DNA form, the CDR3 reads TGCGCCAGCCAAAGCGTGGGGAGTATTCCCGGGGACGAGCAGTACTTC.

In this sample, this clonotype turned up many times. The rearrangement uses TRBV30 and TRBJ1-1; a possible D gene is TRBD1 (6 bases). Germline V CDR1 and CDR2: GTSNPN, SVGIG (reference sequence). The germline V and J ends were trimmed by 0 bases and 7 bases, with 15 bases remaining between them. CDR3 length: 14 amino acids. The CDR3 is CAWSVRLLDSEAFF. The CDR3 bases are TGTGCCTGGAGTGTACGCCTATTGGACAGTGAAGCTTTCTTT.

CDR3 sequence: CASSLGQGLPYGYTF. CDR3 nucleotide sequence: TGTGCCAGCAGTTTAGGACAGGGGCTGCCCTATGGCTACACCTTC. This chain uses TRBV6-5 with TRBJ1-2, with TRBD1 matching over 9 bases. The germline CDR1 and CDR2 sequences are MNHEY and SVGAGI. Trimming cost V 4 bases and J 4 bases; bases outside gene matches: 7. This CDR3 comprises 15 residues.

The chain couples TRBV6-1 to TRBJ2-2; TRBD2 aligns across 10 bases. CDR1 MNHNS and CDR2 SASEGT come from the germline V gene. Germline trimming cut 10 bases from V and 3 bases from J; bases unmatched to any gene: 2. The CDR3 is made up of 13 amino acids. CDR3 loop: CATGTSDTGELFF. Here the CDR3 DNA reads TGTGCCACCGGGACTAGCGACACCGGGGAGCTGTTTTTT.

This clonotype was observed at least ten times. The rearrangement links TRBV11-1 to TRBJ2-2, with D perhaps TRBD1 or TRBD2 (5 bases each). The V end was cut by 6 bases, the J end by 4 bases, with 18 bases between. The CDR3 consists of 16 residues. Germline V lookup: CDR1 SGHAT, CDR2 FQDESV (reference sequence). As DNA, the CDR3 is TGTGCCAGCAGTCCAGCATGGGGCGCGGGCACCGGGGAGCTGTTTTTT. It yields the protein CASSPAWGAGTGELFF.

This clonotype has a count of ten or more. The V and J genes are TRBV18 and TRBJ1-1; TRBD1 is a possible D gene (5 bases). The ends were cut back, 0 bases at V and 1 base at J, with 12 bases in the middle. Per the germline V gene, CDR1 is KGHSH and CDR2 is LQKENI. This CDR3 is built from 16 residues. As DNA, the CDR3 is TGTGCCAGCTCACCACCGGTAGGGGCCGCGAACACTGAAGCTTTCTTT. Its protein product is CASSPPVGAANTEAFF.

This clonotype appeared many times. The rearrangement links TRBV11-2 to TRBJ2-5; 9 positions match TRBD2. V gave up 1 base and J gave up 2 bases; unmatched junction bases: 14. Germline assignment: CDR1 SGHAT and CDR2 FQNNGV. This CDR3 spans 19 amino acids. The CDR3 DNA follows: TGTGCCAGCAGCTTAGGAGTACGCGGGAGGGCCTCGGTACAAGAGACCCAGTACTTC. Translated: CASSLGVRGRASVQETQYF. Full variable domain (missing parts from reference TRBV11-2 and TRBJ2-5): EAGVAQSPRYKIIEKRQSVAFWCNPISGHATLYWYQQILGQGPKLLIQFQNNGVVDDSQLPKDRFSAERLKGVDSTLKIQPAKLEDSAVYLCASSLGVRGRASVQETQYFGPGTRLLVL.

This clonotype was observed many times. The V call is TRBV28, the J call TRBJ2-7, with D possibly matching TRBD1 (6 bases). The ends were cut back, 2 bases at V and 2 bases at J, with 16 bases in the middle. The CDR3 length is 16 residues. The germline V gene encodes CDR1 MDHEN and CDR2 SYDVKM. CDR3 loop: CASSLHFRDKPYEQYF. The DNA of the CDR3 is TGTGCCAGCAGTTTACACTTCAGGGACAAGCCCTACGAGCAGTACTTC.

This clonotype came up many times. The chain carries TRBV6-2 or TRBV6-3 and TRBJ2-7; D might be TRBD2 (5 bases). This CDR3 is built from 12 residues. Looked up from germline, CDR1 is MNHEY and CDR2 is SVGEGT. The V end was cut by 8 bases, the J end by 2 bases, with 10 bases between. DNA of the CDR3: TGTGCCAGCTTCGGGGAAGCCTACGAGCAGTACTTC. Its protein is CASFGEAYEQYF.

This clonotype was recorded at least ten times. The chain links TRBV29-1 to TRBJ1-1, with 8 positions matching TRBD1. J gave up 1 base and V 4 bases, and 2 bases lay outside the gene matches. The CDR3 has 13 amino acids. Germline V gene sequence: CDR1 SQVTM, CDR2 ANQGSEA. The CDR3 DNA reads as TGCAGCGTTGCAGGGGGCGAGAACACTGAAGCTTTCTTT. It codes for CSVAGGENTEAFF.

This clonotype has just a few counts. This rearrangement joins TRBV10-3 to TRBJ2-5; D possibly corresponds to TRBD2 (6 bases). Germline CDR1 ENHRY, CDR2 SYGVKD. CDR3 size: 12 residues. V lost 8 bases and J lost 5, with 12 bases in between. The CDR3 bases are TGTGCCATCGGGCGGGCGGGGGAGACCCAGTACTTC. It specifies CAIGRAGETQYF.

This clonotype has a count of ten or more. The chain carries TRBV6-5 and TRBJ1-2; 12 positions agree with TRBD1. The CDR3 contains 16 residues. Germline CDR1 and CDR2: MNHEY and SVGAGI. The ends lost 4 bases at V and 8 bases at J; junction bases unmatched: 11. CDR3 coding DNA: TGTGCCAGCAGTTCGATCCGGGACAGGGGGCGTCGGGGCTACACCTTC. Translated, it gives CASSSIRDRGRRGYTF.

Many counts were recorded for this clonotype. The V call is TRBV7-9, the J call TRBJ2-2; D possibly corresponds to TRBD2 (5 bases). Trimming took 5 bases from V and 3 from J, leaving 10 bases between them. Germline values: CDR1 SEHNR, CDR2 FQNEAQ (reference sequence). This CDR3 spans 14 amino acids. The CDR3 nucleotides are TGTGCCAGCAGCCCCCGGAGGTACACCGGGGAGCTGTTTTTT. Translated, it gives CASSPRRYTGELFF.

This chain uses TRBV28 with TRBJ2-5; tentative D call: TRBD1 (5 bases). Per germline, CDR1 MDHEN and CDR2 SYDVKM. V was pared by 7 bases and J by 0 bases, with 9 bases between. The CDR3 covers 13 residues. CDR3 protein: CASTPGYQETQYF. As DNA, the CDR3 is TGTGCCAGCACCCCAGGGTACCAAGAGACCCAGTACTTC.

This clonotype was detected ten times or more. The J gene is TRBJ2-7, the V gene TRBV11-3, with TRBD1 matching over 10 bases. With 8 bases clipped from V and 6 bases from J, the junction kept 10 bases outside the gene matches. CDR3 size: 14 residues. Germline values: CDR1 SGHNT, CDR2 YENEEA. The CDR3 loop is CASAPGQGSTEQYF. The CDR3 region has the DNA TGTGCCAGCGCTCCGGGACAGGGGTCTACCGAGCAGTACTTC. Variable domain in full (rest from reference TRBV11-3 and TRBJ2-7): EAGVVQSPRYKIIEKKQPVAFWCNPISGHNTLYWYLQNLGQGPELLIRYENEEAVDDSQLPKDRFSAERLKGVDSTLKIQPAELGDSAVYLCASAPGQGSTEQYFGPGTRLTVT.

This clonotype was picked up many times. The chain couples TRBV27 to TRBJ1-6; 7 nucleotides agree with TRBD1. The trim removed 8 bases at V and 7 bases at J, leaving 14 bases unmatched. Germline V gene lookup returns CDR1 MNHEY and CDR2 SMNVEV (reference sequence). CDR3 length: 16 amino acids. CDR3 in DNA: TGTGCCAGCGGGACAGTAAACTATGCCCTAAATTCACCCCTCCACTTT. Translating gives CASGTVNYALNSPLHF.

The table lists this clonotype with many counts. The CDR3 loop is CASSLGFQTEAFF. In nucleotides, the CDR3 is TGTGCCAGCAGCCTCGGGTTCCAAACTGAAGCTTTCTTT. This chain links TRBV9 with TRBJ1-1, with D unresolved. Germline CDR1 is SGDLS and CDR2 is YYNGEE. Trimming removed 4 bases at V and 5 bases at J, with 12 bases between. This CDR3 region has 13 residues.